The 7 T cell receptor beta chains reported below all come from one sample, sequenced in a study of T-cell reconstitution after alpha-beta-depleted transplantation in children. Molecular barcoding with unique molecular identifiers was used for the TCRbeta library. One entry per CDR3 protein, called by TCRdb with MiXCR from the PCR reads. The sample yields 180,000 or so distinct CDR3 sequences, 5% to 7.5% seen once. The source was PBMCs, collected before TCRalphabeta/CD19-depleted stem cell transplant. The origin of the receptors is a girl under three years old with combined immunodeficiency, due to receive a stem cell transplant.

Regarding this clonotype: An end of the junction does not agree with germline; a read error may underlie this. The chain carries TRBV7-8 and TRBJ2-7, with D perhaps matching TRBD1 (5 bases). This CDR3 is built from 14 residues. Germline CDR1 reads SGHVS; CDR2 reads FQNEAQ. The CDR3 coding sequence is TGTGCCAGCAGCCCGAATAAACAGGCCTACGAGCAGTGCTTC. Its protein product is CASSPNKQAYEQCF.

At least ten counts were recorded for this clonotype. V and J are TRBV5-6 and TRBJ2-5; TRBD2 agrees at 8 bases. The CDR3 contains 15 residues. J was trimmed by 5 bases and V by 10 bases; bases with no gene match: 16. Germline V gene data show CDR1 as SGHDT and CDR2 as YYEEEE. The DNA of the CDR3 is TGTGCCTCCACCGTTACGGGAGGGTACGAGGAGACCCAGTACTTC. Its translation: CASTVTGGYEETQYF.

In regard to this clonotype: A much larger clone lies a single base off, so this may be a read error. This chain joins TRBV27 and TRBJ2-3; 8 bases are a match to TRBD2. Germline assignment: CDR1 MNHEY and CDR2 SMNVEV (reference sequence). There are 13 residues in the CDR3. In DNA, the CDR3 is TGTGCCAGCAGTTTCCCCGGACTAGCCCCCCAGAATTTT. This translates into CASSFPGLAPQNF.

This clonotype was recorded many times. V gene TRBV20-1 combines with J gene TRBJ2-1; a possible D gene is TRBD1 (5 bases). The length of the CDR3 is 17 residues. V lost 1 base to trimming and J lost 7 bases, with 23 bases between them. CDR1 is DFQATT, CDR2 SNEGSKA, per germline (reference sequence). The CDR3 nucleotides read TGCAGTGCTAGAGGTTCGAAGGGGCGGTATTTGAGGAATGAGCAGTTCTTC. As protein: CSARGSKGRYLRNEQFF.

This clonotype was observed at least ten times. V gene TRBV10-3 combines with J gene TRBJ2-7; no firm D call. The CDR3 is 12 residues long. Germline lookup yields CDR1 ENHRY and CDR2 SYGVKD. V lost 6 bases, J lost 2 bases, and 8 bases lay in between. CDR3 region: CAISRAAYEQYF. CDR3 DNA: TGTGCCATCAGCCGGGCTGCCTACGAGCAGTACTTC.

In this sample, this clonotype turned up many times. The chain recombines TRBV5-1 with TRBJ2-2; 10 positions match TRBD2. Germline V gene lookup returns CDR1 SGHRS and CDR2 YFSETQ. This CDR3 spans 18 amino acids. With 0 bases clipped from V and 0 bases from J, the junction kept 5 bases outside the gene matches. CDR3 DNA sequence: TGCGCCAGCAGCTTGGGAGCGGGAGGGCCCTCGAACACCGGGGAGCTGTTTTTT. Its protein product is CASSLGAGGPSNTGELFF.

This clonotype was seen at least ten times. This rearrangement joins TRBV11-1 to TRBJ2-5; 7 nucleotides line up with TRBD2. The CDR3 covers 17 residues. With V trimmed by 4 bases and J by 1 base, 12 bases remained unmatched. Germline V lookup: CDR1 SGHAT, CDR2 FQDESV (reference sequence). CDR3 loop: CASSSTDPGRGQETQYF. For the CDR3, the DNA is TGTGCCAGCAGCTCGACAGACCCAGGGAGGGGCCAAGAGACCCAGTACTTC.